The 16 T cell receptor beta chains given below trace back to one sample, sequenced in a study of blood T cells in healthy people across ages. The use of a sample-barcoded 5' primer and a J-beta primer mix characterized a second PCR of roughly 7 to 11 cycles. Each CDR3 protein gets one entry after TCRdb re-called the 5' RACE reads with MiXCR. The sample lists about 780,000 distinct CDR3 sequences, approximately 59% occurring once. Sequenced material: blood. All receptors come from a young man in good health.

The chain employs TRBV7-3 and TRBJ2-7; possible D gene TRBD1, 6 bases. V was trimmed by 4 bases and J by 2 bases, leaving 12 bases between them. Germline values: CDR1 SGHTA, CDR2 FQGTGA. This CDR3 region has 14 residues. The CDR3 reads CASSYTGQPYEQYF. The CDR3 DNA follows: TGTGCCAGCAGCTATACGGGACAACCCTACGAGCAGTACTTC.

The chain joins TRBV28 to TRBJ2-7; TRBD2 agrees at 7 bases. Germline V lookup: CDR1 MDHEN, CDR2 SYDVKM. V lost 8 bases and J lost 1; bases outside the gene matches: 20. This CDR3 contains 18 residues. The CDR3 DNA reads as TGTGCCAGCGAGGAATTCGGCCCCAGCGGGGACCCTTCCTACGAGCAGTACTTC. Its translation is CASEEFGPSGDPSYEQYF.

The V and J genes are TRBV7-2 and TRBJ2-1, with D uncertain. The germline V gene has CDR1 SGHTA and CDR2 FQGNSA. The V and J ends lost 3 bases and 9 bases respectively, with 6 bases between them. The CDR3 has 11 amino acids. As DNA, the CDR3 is TGTGCCAGCAGCTTCAGCTTTGAGCAGTTCTTC. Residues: CASSFSFEQFF.

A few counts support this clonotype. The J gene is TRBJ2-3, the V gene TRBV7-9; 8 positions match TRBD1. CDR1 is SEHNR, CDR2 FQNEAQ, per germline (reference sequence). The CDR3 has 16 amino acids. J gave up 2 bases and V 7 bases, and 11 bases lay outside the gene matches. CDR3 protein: CASTRVLGQDTDTQYF. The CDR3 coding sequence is TGTGCCAGCACCCGAGTTCTGGGACAGGACACAGATACGCAGTATTTT.

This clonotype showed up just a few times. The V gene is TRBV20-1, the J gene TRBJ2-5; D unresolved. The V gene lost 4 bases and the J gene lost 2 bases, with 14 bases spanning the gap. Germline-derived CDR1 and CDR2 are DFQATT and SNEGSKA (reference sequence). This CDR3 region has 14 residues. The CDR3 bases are TGCAGTGCTATCCTGACAACAGTACAAGAGACCCAGTACTTC. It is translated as CSAILTTVQETQYF.

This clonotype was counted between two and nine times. In DNA form, the CDR3 reads TGTGCCAGCAGGCCGCCAGGGACTGGGGCCAACGTCCTGACTTTC. Translated, it gives CASRPPGTGANVLTF. The chain couples TRBV6-5 to TRBJ2-6, with D perhaps matching TRBD1 (5 bases). The germline gives CDR1 MNHEY, CDR2 SVGAGI. The CDR3 extends over 15 amino acids. The V gene lost 6 bases and the J gene lost 2 bases, with 11 bases spanning the gap.

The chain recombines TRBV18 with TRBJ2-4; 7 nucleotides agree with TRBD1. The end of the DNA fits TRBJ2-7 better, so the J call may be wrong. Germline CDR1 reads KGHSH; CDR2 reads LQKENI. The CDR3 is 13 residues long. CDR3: CASSPYTGDEQYF. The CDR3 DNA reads TGTGCCAGCTCACCTTACACAGGGGACGAGCAGTACTTC.

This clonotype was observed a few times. The CDR3 coding sequence is TGTGCCAGCAGCTTAGACGGGGGCCCCTACGAGCAGTACTTC. This translates into CASSLDGGPYEQYF. The chain combines TRBV7-2 with TRBJ2-7; D assignment may be TRBD1 or TRBD2 (6 bases each). Germline V gene data show CDR1 as SGHTA and CDR2 as FQGNSA. CDR3 size: 14 residues. Trimming removed 1 base at V and 2 bases at J, with 9 bases between.

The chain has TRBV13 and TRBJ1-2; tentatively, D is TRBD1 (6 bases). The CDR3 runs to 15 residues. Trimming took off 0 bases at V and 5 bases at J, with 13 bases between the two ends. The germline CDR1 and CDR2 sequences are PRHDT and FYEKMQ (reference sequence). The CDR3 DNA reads TGTGCCAGCAGCTTAGGCGAGGGGGGAGATTATGGCTACACCTTC. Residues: CASSLGEGGDYGYTF. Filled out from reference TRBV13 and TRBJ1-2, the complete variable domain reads AAGVIQSPRHLIKEKRETATLKCYPIPRHDTVYWYQQGPGQDPQFLISFYEKMQSDKGSIPDRFSAQQFSDYHSELNMSSLELGDSALYFCASSLGEGGDYGYTFGSGTRLTVV.

The CDR3 DNA sequence: TGTGCCAGCAGTTCGACAGCGACGGGAGAGACCCAGTACTTC. This codes for CASSSTATGETQYF. This rearrangement joins TRBV27 to TRBJ2-5; perhaps TRBD1 as D (5 bases). V lost 4 bases and J lost 4, with 13 bases in between. There are 14 residues in the CDR3. The germline V gene has CDR1 MNHEY and CDR2 SMNVEV (reference sequence).

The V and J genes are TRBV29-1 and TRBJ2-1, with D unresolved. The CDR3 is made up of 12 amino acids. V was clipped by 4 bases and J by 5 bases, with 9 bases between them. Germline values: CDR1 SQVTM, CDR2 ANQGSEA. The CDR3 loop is CSVGQLNNEQFF. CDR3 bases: TGCAGCGTTGGTCAGCTAAACAATGAGCAGTTCTTC.

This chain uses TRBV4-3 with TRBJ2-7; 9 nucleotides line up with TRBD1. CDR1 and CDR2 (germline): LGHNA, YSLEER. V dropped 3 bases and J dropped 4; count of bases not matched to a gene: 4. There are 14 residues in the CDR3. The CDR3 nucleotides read TGCGCCAGCAGCCATTATGGACAGGGGTACGAGCAGTACTTC. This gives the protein CASSHYGQGYEQYF.

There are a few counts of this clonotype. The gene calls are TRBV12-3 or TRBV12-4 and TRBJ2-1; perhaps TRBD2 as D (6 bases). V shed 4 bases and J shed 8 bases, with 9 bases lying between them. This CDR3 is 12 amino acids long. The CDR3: CASSWEVDEQFF. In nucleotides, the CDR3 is TGTGCCAGCAGTTGGGAGGTTGATGAGCAGTTCTTC.

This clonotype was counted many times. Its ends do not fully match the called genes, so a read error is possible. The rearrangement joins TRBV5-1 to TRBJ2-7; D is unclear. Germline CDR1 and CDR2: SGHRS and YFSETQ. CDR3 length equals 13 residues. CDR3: CASSLGISYEQYF. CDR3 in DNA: TGTGCCAGCAGTTTAGGGATCTCCTACGAGCAGTACTTC.

The CDR3 DNA reads TGCGCCAGCAGCTTGGCCGGGACAGGGGGCTGGCAGTTCTTC. Amino acid sequence: CASSLAGTGGWQFF. This chain uses TRBV5-1 with TRBJ2-1; 12 positions match TRBD1. Trimming cost V 0 bases and J 12 bases; bases outside gene matches: 4. Looked up from germline, CDR1 is SGHRS and CDR2 is YFSETQ. The CDR3 is 14 residues long.

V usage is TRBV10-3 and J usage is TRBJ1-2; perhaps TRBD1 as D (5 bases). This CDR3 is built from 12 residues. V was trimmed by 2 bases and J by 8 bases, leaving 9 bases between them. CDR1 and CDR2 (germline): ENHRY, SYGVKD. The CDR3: CAISEKGWGYTF. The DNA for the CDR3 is TGTGCCATCAGTGAGAAGGGGTGGGGCTACACCTTC.